This entry lists 27 T cell receptor beta chains sequenced from one sample in a study of blood T cell repertoires in COVID-19. Clones were sequenced by immunoSEQ multiplex PCR, and TCRdb holds only the in-frame ones, with some missing. This sample carries 290,000 or so clones, roughly 90% of them seen once, and the ten largest clones take roughly 2.3%. The sequenced material came from peripheral blood. The receptors originated from a man between 18 and 35 years old with active or convalescent COVID-19.

This chain uses TRBV5-5 with TRBJ1-1; D unclear. Germline V gives CDR1 SGHKS, CDR2 YYEKEE (reference sequence). The CDR3 loop spans 16 amino acids. The germline V and J ends were trimmed by 0 bases and 0 bases, with 12 bases remaining between them. CDR3 protein: CASSLASVAVNTEAFF. In DNA, the CDR3 is TGTGCCAGCAGCTTGGCCTCCGTCGCGGTGAACACTGAAGCTTTCTTT.

The rearrangement uses TRBV19 and TRBJ2-7; a weak D match, TRBD1 (6 bases). V lost 7 bases and J 6 bases, leaving 22 bases between the germline ends. Looked up from germline, CDR1 is LNHDA and CDR2 is SQIVND (reference sequence). This CDR3 has 15 residues. CDR3 sequence: CASTPTGTSRFEQYF. CDR3 nucleotides: TGTGCCAGTACCCCAACCGGGACAAGTCGCTTCGAGCAGTACTTC.

V and J are TRBV10-3 and TRBJ2-2, with 7 positions matching TRBD2. The CDR3 totals 14 residues. The germline V gene encodes CDR1 ENHRY and CDR2 SYGVKD. The V gene end was trimmed by 4 bases and the J gene end by 6 bases; junction bases not matched to a gene: 5. The DNA of the CDR3 is TGTGCCATCAGTGGGGGACTACGGGCCGGGGAGCTGTTTTTT. This encodes CAISGGLRAGELFF.

The chain couples TRBV7-2 to TRBJ1-1; D not resolved. V gave up 5 bases and J gave up 3 bases, with 10 bases separating them. This CDR3 has 13 residues. Germline V gives CDR1 SGHTA, CDR2 FQGNSA. CDR3 nucleotides: TGTGCCAGCAGCAGCCACCGGGACACTGAAGCTTTCTTT. Encoded protein: CASSSHRDTEAFF.

This clone was observed once. CDR3 in amino acids: CASSDPGQAPNEKLFF. DNA of the CDR3: TGCGCCAGCAGTGATCCCGGACAGGCCCCCAATGAAAAACTGTTTTTT. The rearrangement uses TRBV10-2 and TRBJ1-4, with TRBD1 identical over 7 bases. Per germline, CDR1 WSHSY and CDR2 SAAADI. Losses at the gene ends were 3 bases for V and 5 bases for J; bases not matched to a gene: 9. This CDR3 comprises 16 residues.

The chain carries TRBV27 and TRBJ2-5; 9 bases are a match to TRBD1. The CDR3 has 15 residues. Germline loops: CDR1 MNHEY, CDR2 SMNVEV (reference sequence). The junction had 9 bases not matched to a gene; V was cut back by 6 bases and J by 4 bases. CDR3 loop: CASRRGQGWVETQYF. In nucleotides, the CDR3 is TGTGCCAGCAGGAGGGGACAGGGATGGGTAGAGACCCAGTACTTC.

The chain carries TRBV9 and TRBJ1-2, with D uncertain. The CDR3 loop spans 13 amino acids. Trimming removed 3 bases from V and 4 bases from J, with 10 bases in between. Germline lookup yields CDR1 SGDLS and CDR2 YYNGEE. CDR3 in amino acids: CASSARHSYGYTF. The CDR3 nucleotides read TGTGCCAGCAGCGCCCGACACAGCTATGGCTACACCTTC.

This chain links TRBV27 with TRBJ2-7; 7 bases are shared with TRBD2. CDR3 length: 13 amino acids. V lost 6 bases and J lost 0; bases outside the gene matches: 2. Per the germline V gene, CDR1 is MNHEY and CDR2 is SMNVEV (reference sequence). The CDR3: CASRGGSSYEQYF. CDR3 DNA: TGTGCCAGCAGGGGGGGGAGCTCCTACGAGCAGTACTTC.

This clone was found once. V usage is TRBV9 and J usage is TRBJ2-1; D possibly corresponds to TRBD2 (5 bases). There are 15 residues in the CDR3. The germline gives CDR1 SGDLS, CDR2 YYNGEE. The V end was cut by 0 bases, the J end by 2 bases, with 9 bases between. The CDR3 region has the DNA TGTGCCAGCAGCGTAGTCGGGGATACCTACAATGAGCAGTTCTTC. Residues: CASSVVGDTYNEQFF.

The chain carries TRBV6-5 and TRBJ2-1; D possibly corresponds to TRBD2 (6 bases). V lost 6 bases and J 7 bases, leaving 19 bases between the germline ends. Germline V CDR1 and CDR2: MNHEY, SVGAGI. The CDR3 contains 15 residues. The CDR3 coding sequence is TGTGCCAGCAGGATTTCTAGCGATCTATGGAATGAGCAGTTCTTC. Its protein is CASRISSDLWNEQFF.

This sequence joins TRBV18 and TRBJ2-7, with TRBD2 matching 7 bases. Germline CDR1 reads KGHSH; CDR2 reads LQKENI. The CDR3 contains 15 residues. V shed 1 base, J shed 4 bases, and the junction held 7 bases outside the gene matches. Written as DNA, the CDR3 is TGTGCCAGCTCACCACTAAGCGGGGCGGGGTACGAGCAGTACTTC. Amino acids: CASSPLSGAGYEQYF.

The chain carries TRBV11-2 and TRBJ1-6; TRBD1 is a possible D gene (6 bases). The CDR3 contains 16 residues. Germline loops: CDR1 SGHAT, CDR2 FQNNGV. The germline V and J ends were trimmed by 4 bases and 9 bases, with 19 bases remaining between them. CDR3 DNA: TGTGCCAGCAGCTATAATGGGTGGGGGCTCGGTTCACCCCTCCACTTT. Translation: CASSYNGWGLGSPLHF.

The chain recombines TRBV11-2 with TRBJ2-7; 7 nucleotides agree with TRBD1. CDR1 and CDR2 from the germline V gene are SGHAT and FQNNGV. The CDR3 is 18 amino acids. The V and J ends lost 2 bases and 2 bases, in that order; junction bases with no gene match: 15. The DNA for the CDR3 is TGTGCCAGCAGCTTACGATTTCCTGTCAGGGGGAGAACCTACGAGCAGTACTTC. Its translation: CASSLRFPVRGRTYEQYF. Filled out from reference TRBV11-2 and TRBJ2-7, the complete variable domain reads EAGVAQSPRYKIIEKRQSVAFWCNPISGHATLYWYQQILGQGPKLLIQFQNNGVVDDSQLPKDRFSAERLKGVDSTLKIQPAKLEDSAVYLCASSLRFPVRGRTYEQYFGPGTRLTVT.

The V call is TRBV6-1, the J call TRBJ2-7; 15 nucleotides line up with TRBD2. CDR1 MNHNS and CDR2 SASEGT come from the germline V gene. This CDR3 has 16 residues. The J segment lost 6 bases and the V segment lost 0 bases, leaving 3 bases of the junction unmatched. The CDR3 is CASSEALGLAGGEQYF. The CDR3 DNA is TGTGCCAGCAGTGAAGCCTTGGGACTAGCGGGAGGCGAGCAGTACTTC.

The table lists this clone with a count of one. CDR3 loop: CASSITGGSTEAFF. The CDR3 DNA reads as TGTGCCAGTAGTATAACAGGGGGTTCAACTGAAGCTTTCTTT. The chain joins TRBV19 to TRBJ1-1; 8 nucleotides align to TRBD1. The CDR3 runs to 14 residues. V shed 2 bases and J 5 bases; nucleotides not matched to a gene: 4. Per germline, CDR1 LNHDA and CDR2 SQIVND (reference sequence).

This chain uses TRBV4-1 with TRBJ1-4; D is unclear. V lost 6 bases and J lost 0, with 11 bases in between. Looked up from germline, CDR1 is MGHRA and CDR2 is YSYEKL. The CDR3 loop spans 15 amino acids. The CDR3 sequence: CASRLTRTTNEKLFF. CDR3 coding DNA: TGCGCCAGCAGACTAACACGAACAACTAATGAAAAACTGTTTTTT.

The chain recombines TRBV29-1 with TRBJ2-7, with TRBD2 matching 7 bases. Germline assignment: CDR1 SQVTM and CDR2 ANQGSEA. V was clipped by 4 bases and J by 6 bases; unmatched bases: 12. CDR3 length: 14 amino acids. The CDR3 sequence: CSVARTPGRVEQYF. In nucleotides, the CDR3 is TGCAGCGTTGCTCGGACGCCGGGGAGGGTCGAGCAGTACTTC.

This clone showed up just once. V is TRBV6-5 and J is TRBJ2-1; 10 positions match TRBD2. V was pared by 8 bases and J by 9 bases, with 13 bases of the junction left unmatched. The CDR3 loop spans 15 amino acids. Germline V gene sequence: CDR1 MNHEY, CDR2 SVGAGI. The CDR3: CASRRLAGVVGEQFF. Here the CDR3 DNA reads TGTGCCAGCCGGCGGCTAGCGGGGGTAGTAGGTGAGCAGTTCTTC.

The chain carries TRBV5-4 and TRBJ2-7, with 16 bases aligning to TRBD2. This CDR3 has 18 amino acids. Germline CDR1 is SGHNT and CDR2 is YYREEE (reference sequence). V was clipped by 1 base and J by 2 bases; unmatched bases: 6. DNA of the CDR3: TGTGCCAGCAGCTTGTCTCCCGGGACTAGCGGGGGGGCCTACGAGCAGTACTTC. Amino acids: CASSLSPGTSGGAYEQYF.

The rearrangement joins TRBV29-1 to TRBJ2-7, with 12 bases fitting TRBD2. This CDR3 spans 16 amino acids. Germline-derived CDR1 and CDR2 are SQVTM and ANQGSEA. The J segment lost 3 bases and the V segment lost 4 bases, leaving 10 bases of the junction unmatched. CDR3 sequence (DNA): TGCAGCGTTGTTTTACAGATGGGACTAGCGGGCTACGAGCAGTACTTC. This codes for CSVVLQMGLAGYEQYF.

The rearrangement joins TRBV9 to TRBJ1-4; D is undetermined. The CDR3 is made up of 14 amino acids. Germline V gene data show CDR1 as SGDLS and CDR2 as YYNGEE. Deletions cut 3 bases from V and 0 bases from J, with 6 bases between. The CDR3 reads CASSGTTTNEKLFF. The CDR3, as DNA: TGTGCCAGCAGCGGGACTACAACTAATGAAAAACTGTTTTTT.

Comment on this clone: The same CDR3 arises from other DNA sequences in this sample as well. This chain connects TRBV4-3 to TRBJ2-7, with unresolved D. CDR1 LGHNA and CDR2 YSLEER come from the germline V gene. The CDR3 is 13 amino acids. Trimming left V 0 bases short and J 4 bases short, with 7 bases between. This CDR3 reads CASSQDRGYEQYF. The CDR3 nucleotides read TGCGCCAGCAGCCAAGATCGAGGTTACGAGCAGTACTTC.

The chain combines TRBV5-6 with TRBJ2-2; no clear D gene. The germline V gene encodes CDR1 SGHDT and CDR2 YYEEEE. The CDR3 sequence is 15 residues long. V lost 3 bases, J lost 3 bases, and 12 bases lay in between. This chain's CDR3 is CASSSAEFYTGELFF. CDR3 nucleotide sequence: TGTGCCAGCAGCTCCGCGGAGTTTTACACCGGGGAGCTGTTTTTT.

The rearrangement joins TRBV5-1 to TRBJ2-7, with 12 bases that match TRBD2. The V gene's germline CDR1 is SGHRS and CDR2 YFSETQ. The CDR3 runs 15 residues. With 4 bases clipped from V and 5 bases from J, the junction kept 7 bases outside the gene matches. CDR3 nucleotides: TGCGCCAGCAGCACCGGACTAGCGGGAATCGACGAGCAGTACTTC. Protein sequence: CASSTGLAGIDEQYF.

This chain joins TRBV11-1 and TRBJ2-1; D may be TRBD2 (5 bases). Germline V lookup: CDR1 SGHAT, CDR2 FQDESV (reference sequence). V was trimmed by 5 bases and J by 3 bases, leaving 14 bases between them. This CDR3 is built from 15 residues. CDR3 residues: CASSMRQGLYNEQFF. The DNA for the CDR3 is TGTGCCAGCAGCATGAGACAAGGACTCTACAATGAGCAGTTCTTC.

The chain carries TRBV6-5 and TRBJ2-7, with D perhaps matching TRBD2 (5 bases). The CDR3 runs to 12 residues. Trimming stripped 10 bases from V and 2 bases from J, with 12 bases between. Germline values: CDR1 MNHEY, CDR2 SVGAGI. The CDR3 is CATIAPPYEQYF. The CDR3 DNA is TGTGCCACAATAGCGCCTCCCTACGAGCAGTACTTC.

V is TRBV13 and J is TRBJ1-3; D possibly corresponds to TRBD1 (5 bases). The V end lost 2 bases, the J end lost 0 bases, and 11 bases lay between the germline ends. CDR1 and CDR2 from the germline V gene are PRHDT and FYEKMQ (reference sequence). The CDR3 is 16 residues long. The CDR3 nucleotides are TGTGCCAGCAGCTTAATAGGGGTCCTCTCTGGAAACACCATATATTTT. Its protein is CASSLIGVLSGNTIYF.